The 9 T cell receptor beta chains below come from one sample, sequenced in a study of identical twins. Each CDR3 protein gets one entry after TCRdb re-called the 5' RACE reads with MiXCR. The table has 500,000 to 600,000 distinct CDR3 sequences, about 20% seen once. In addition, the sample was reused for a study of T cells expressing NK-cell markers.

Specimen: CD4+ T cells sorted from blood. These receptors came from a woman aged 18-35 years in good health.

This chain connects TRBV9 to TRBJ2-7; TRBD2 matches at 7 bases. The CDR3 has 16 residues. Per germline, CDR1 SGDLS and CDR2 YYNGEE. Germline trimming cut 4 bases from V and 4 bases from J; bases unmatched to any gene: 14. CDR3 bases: TGTGCCAGCAGCCCGGCGGACGCGGGAGTTTATTACGAGCAGTACTTC. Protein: CASSPADAGVYYEQYF.

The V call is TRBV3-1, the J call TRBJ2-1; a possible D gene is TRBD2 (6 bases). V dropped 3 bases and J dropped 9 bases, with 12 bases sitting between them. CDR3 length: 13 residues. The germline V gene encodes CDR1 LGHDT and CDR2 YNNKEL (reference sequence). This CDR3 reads CASSHYGGSEQFF. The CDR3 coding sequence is TGTGCCAGCAGCCATTATGGGGGGAGTGAGCAGTTCTTC.

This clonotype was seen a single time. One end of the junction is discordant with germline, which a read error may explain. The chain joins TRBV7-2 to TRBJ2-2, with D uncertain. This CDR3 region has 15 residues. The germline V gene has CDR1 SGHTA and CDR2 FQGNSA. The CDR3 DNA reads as TGTGCCAGCTGCTTAGGAGATAGGAACACCGGGGAGCTGTTTTTT. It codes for CASCLGDRNTGELFF.

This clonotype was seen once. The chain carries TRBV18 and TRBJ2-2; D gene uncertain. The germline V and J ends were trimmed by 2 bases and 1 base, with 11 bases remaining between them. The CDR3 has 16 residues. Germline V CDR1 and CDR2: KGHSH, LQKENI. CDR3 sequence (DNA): TGTGCCAGCTCACCAGCTGCCCCCGGGAACACCGGGGAGCTGTTTTTT. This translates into CASSPAAPGNTGELFF.

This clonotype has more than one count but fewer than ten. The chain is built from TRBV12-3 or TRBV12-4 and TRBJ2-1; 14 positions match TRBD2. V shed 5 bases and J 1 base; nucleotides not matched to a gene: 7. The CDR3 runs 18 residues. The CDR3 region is CASSPRTSGGRSYNEQFF. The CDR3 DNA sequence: TGTGCCAGCAGTCCAAGGACTAGCGGGGGGCGTTCCTACAATGAGCAGTTCTTC.

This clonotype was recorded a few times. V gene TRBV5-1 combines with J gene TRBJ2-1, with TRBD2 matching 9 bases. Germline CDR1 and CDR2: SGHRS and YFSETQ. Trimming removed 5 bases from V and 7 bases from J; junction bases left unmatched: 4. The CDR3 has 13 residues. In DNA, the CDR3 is TGCGCCAGCAGGTCGCTAGCGGGAAATGAGCAGTTCTTC. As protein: CASRSLAGNEQFF.

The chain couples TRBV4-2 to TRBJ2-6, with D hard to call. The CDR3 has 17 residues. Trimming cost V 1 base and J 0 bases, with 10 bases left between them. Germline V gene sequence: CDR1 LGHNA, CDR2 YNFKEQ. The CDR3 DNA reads TGTGCCAGCAGCCAAGCCGTAGAGAGCTCTGGGGCCAACGTCCTGACTTTC. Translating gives CASSQAVESSGANVLTF.

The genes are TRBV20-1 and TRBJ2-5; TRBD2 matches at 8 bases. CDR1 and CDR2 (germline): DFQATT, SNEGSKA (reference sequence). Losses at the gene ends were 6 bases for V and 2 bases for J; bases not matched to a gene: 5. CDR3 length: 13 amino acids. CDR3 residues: CSAQRLAQETQYF. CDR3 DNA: TGCAGTGCCCAACGACTAGCGCAAGAGACCCAGTACTTC.

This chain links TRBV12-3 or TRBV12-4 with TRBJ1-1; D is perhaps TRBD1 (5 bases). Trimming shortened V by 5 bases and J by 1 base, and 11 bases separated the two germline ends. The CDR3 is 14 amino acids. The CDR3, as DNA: TGTGCCAGCAGTATAAGACAGCAGAACACTGAAGCTTTCTTT. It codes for CASSIRQQNTEAFF.